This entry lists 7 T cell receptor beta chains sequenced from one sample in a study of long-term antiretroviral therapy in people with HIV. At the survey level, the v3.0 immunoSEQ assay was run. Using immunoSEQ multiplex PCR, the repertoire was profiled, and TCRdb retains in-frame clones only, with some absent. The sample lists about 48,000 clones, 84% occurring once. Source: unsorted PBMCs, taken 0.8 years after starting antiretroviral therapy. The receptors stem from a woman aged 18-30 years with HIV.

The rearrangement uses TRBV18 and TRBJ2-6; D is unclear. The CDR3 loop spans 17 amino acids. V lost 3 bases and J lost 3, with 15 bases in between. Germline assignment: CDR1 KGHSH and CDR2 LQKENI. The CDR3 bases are TGTGCCAGCTCACCGTCCCACCCACCCCGTGGGGCCAACGTCCTGACTTTC. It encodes CASSPSHPPRGANVLTF.

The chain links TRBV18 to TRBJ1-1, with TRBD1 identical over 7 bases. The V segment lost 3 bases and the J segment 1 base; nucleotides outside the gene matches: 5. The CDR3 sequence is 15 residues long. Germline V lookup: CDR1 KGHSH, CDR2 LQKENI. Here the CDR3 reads CASSPMTGRNTEAFF. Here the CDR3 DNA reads TGTGCCAGCTCACCCATGACAGGGCGGAACACTGAAGCTTTCTTT.

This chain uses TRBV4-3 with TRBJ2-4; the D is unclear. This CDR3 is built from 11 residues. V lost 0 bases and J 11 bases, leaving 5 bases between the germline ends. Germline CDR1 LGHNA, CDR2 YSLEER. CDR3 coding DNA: TGCGCCAGCAGCCAAGAGGGTGTTCAGTACTTC. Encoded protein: CASSQEGVQYF.

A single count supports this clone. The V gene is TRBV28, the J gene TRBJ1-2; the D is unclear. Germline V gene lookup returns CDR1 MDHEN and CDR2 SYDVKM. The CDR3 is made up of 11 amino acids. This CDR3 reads CAGGTNYGYTF. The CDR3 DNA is TGTGCGGGAGGGACTAACTATGGCTACACCTTC.

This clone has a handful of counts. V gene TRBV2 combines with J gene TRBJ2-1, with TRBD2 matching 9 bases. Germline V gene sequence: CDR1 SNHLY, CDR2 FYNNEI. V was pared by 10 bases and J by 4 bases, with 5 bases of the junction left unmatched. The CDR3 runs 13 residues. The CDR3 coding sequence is TGTGCCATCCAGACTAGCGGATACAATGAGCAGTTCTTC. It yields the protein CAIQTSGYNEQFF.

CDR3 DNA sequence: TGTGCCAGCAGCTTAGGTCCGGGGACAGGGGTTCGGTCCTACGAGCAGTACTTC. This gives the protein CASSLGPGTGVRSYEQYF. The rearrangement links TRBV7-9 to TRBJ2-7, with 10 positions matching TRBD1. This CDR3 comprises 18 residues. The ends lost 1 base at V and 1 base at J; junction bases unmatched: 10. Germline V lookup: CDR1 SEHNR, CDR2 FQNEAQ (reference sequence).

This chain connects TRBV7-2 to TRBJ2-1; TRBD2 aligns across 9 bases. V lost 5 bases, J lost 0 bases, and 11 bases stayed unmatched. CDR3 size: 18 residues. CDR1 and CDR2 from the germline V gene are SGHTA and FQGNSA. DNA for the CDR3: TGTGCCAGCAGCAAGCCAGATGCGGGAGGGCCCTCCTACAATGAGCAGTTCTTC. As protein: CASSKPDAGGPSYNEQFF.